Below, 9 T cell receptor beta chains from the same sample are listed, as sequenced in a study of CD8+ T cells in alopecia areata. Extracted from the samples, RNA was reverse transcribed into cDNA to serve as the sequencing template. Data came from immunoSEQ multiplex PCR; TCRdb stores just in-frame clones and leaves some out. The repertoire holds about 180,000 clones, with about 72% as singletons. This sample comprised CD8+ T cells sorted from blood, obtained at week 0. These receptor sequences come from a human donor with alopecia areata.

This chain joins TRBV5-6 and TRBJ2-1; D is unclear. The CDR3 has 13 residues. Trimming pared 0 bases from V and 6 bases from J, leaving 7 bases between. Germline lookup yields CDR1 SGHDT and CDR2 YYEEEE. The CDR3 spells CASSLGHPNEQFF. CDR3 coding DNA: TGTGCCAGCAGCTTGGGGCACCCCAATGAGCAGTTCTTC.

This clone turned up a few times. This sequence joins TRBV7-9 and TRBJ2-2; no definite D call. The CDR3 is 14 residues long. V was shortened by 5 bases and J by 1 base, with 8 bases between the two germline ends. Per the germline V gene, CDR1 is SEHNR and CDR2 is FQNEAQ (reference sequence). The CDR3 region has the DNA TGTGCCAGCAGCACTACAGTGAACACCGGGGAGCTGTTTTTT. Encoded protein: CASSTTVNTGELFF.

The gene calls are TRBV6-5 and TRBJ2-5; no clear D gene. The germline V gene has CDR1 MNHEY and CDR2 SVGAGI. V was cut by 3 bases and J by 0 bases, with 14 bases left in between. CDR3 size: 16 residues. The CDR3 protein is CASSYSFAVDQETQYF. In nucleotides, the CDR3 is TGTGCCAGCAGTTATTCATTCGCGGTGGACCAAGAGACCCAGTACTTC.

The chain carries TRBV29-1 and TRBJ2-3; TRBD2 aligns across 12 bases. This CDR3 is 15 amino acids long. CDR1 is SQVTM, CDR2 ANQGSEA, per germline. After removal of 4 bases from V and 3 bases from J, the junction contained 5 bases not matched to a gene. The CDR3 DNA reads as TGCAGCGTTGGACCTAGCGGGGGGGATACAGATACGCAGTATTTT. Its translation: CSVGPSGGDTDTQYF.

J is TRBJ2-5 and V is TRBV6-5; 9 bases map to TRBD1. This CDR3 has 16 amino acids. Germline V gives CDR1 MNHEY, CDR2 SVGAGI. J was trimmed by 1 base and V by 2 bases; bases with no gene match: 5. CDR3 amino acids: CASSYPDRGGQETQYF. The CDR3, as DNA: TGTGCCAGCAGTTACCCGGACAGGGGAGGCCAAGAGACCCAGTACTTC.

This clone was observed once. CDR3 sequence: CASGLLRGRVDYGYTF. The CDR3 region has the DNA TGTGCTAGTGGTTTGCTGCGGGGCAGGGTGGACTATGGCTACACCTTC. The chain couples TRBV12-5 to TRBJ1-2; D is possibly TRBD1 (5 bases). This CDR3 is built from 16 residues. CDR1 and CDR2 from the germline V gene are LGHNT and FRNRAP. Trimming removed 2 bases at V and 3 bases at J, with 16 bases between.

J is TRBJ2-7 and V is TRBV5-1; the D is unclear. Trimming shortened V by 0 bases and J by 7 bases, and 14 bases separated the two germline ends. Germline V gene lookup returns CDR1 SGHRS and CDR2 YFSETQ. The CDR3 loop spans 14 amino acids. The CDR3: CASSLDGSVDEQYF. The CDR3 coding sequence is TGCGCCAGCAGCTTGGATGGGTCGGTGGATGAGCAGTACTTC.

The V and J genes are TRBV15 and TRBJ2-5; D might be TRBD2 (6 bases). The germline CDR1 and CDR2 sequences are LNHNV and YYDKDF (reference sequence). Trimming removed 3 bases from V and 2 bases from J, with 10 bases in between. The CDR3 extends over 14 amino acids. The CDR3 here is CATSSPRGQETQYF. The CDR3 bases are TGTGCCACCAGCAGCCCCCGGGGGCAAGAGACCCAGTACTTC.

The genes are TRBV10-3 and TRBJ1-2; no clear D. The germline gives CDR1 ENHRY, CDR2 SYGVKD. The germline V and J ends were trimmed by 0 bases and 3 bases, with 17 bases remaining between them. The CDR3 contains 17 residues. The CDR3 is CAISESTSQSLDYGYTF. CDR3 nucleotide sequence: TGTGCCATCAGTGAGTCGACCAGTCAGTCCCTAGACTATGGCTACACCTTC.